Presented here are 3 T cell receptor beta chains from one specimen sequenced in a study of spatial heterogeneity in lung cancer. No antigen is known for these receptors. Study conclusions and caveats: Higher tumor mutation counts went along with higher counts of expanded intratumoral alpha and beta TCRs.

MiXCR, applied by TCRdb to the 5' RACE reads, yields one record per CDR3 protein. The data hold about 100,000 distinct CDR3 sequences, with roughly 4.5% observed a single time. Time point indicated: sample taken at primary tumor resection. Sequencing was performed on lung tumor tissue, taken at surgery. These receptors originate from a male donor with early-stage non-small cell lung cancer.

This clonotype was found a few times. This sequence joins TRBV6-4 and TRBJ2-1; D is unresolved. Germline V gene data show CDR1 as MRHNA and CDR2 as SNTAGT. The V end was cut by 2 bases, the J end by 2 bases, with 10 bases between. This CDR3 region has 15 residues. The CDR3 bases are TGTGCCAGCAGTGACGGTGGGTACACCTACAATGAGCAGTTCTTC. It specifies CASSDGGYTYNEQFF.

This clonotype was counted many times. The chain carries TRBV29-1 and TRBJ2-2; 8 bases map to TRBD1. Losses at the gene ends were 4 bases for V and 6 bases for J; bases not matched to a gene: 7. Germline V gene sequence: CDR1 SQVTM, CDR2 ANQGSEA. The CDR3 spans 14 residues. This CDR3 is CSVGDRGSAGELFF. The CDR3 DNA reads TGCAGCGTTGGAGACAGGGGCTCGGCCGGGGAGCTGTTTTTT.

This clonotype was seen at least ten times. This chain connects TRBV6-5 to TRBJ2-6; TRBD1 matches at 7 bases. Germline CDR1 MNHEY, CDR2 SVGAGI. With 4 bases clipped from V and 0 bases from J, the junction kept 3 bases outside the gene matches. The CDR3 has 16 amino acids. The CDR3: CASSSHRGSGANVLTF. CDR3 in DNA: TGTGCCAGCAGTTCCCACAGGGGCTCTGGGGCCAACGTCCTGACTTTC.